Below are 23 T cell receptor beta chains sequenced from a single sample in a study of shared clonotypes between healthy human individuals. Libraries were prepared by immunoSEQ multiplex PCR; TCRdb keeps only in-frame clonotypes and omits some of them. The top ten clones hold 1.4% to 1.5% of a sample with about 1 million clones, around 76% of them seen once. The sequencing sample was made of memory CD4+ T cells sorted from blood. Described subset: CD45RA-negative fraction. The receptors derive from a man between 18 and 35 years old in good health.

V is TRBV2 and J is TRBJ2-5, with no clear D. The CDR3 has 12 residues. V lost 4 bases, J lost 4 bases, and 7 bases lay in between. Germline loops: CDR1 SNHLY, CDR2 FYNNEI. DNA for the CDR3: TGTGCCAGCAGTGTTAATGTAGAGACCCAGTACTTC. Translation: CASSVNVETQYF.

V usage is TRBV2 and J usage is TRBJ2-3; D is unresolved. The CDR3 totals 15 residues. V was pared by 3 bases and J by 2 bases, with 12 bases between. Germline V gene sequence: CDR1 SNHLY, CDR2 FYNNEI. The CDR3 coding sequence is TGTGCCAGCAGTGAGTCGGAGATTAACACAGATACGCAGTATTTT. It translates to CASSESEINTDTQYF.

J is TRBJ2-3 and V is TRBV9; 13 bases map to TRBD2. Germline-derived CDR1 and CDR2 are SGDLS and YYNGEE. CDR3 length: 18 amino acids. V was clipped by 4 bases and J by 0 bases; unmatched bases: 8. CDR3 sequence: CASSSRLAGGLSTDTQYF. The CDR3 coding sequence is TGTGCCAGCAGCTCCCGACTAGCGGGGGGCCTTAGCACAGATACGCAGTATTTT.

Of note for this clone: Other nucleotide sequences in the sample specify the same CDR3. The chain is built from TRBV28 and TRBJ2-7; 10 bases agree with TRBD1. Losses at the gene ends were 5 bases for V and 3 bases for J; bases not matched to a gene: 4. The CDR3 is 14 residues long. Germline assignment: CDR1 MDHEN and CDR2 SYDVKM. CDR3 region: CASSLGQGNYEQYF. CDR3 sequence (DNA): TGTGCCAGCAGTCTGGGACAGGGGAACTACGAGCAGTACTTC.

V and J are TRBV6-6 and TRBJ2-2, with 8 positions matching TRBD2. Germline V gives CDR1 MNHNY, CDR2 SVGAGI (reference sequence). After removal of 5 bases from V and 1 base from J, the junction contained 6 bases not matched to a gene. CDR3 length: 16 residues. CDR3 loop: CASSARGGLNTGELFF. The CDR3 coding sequence is TGTGCCAGCAGTGCCCGGGGGGGGCTGAACACCGGGGAGCTGTTTTTT.

As regards this clone: Other DNA variants within this sample encode the same CDR3. The V gene is TRBV5-1, the J gene TRBJ2-4; TRBD2 matches at 11 bases. Trimming removed 4 bases from V and 7 bases from J; junction bases left unmatched: 10. This CDR3 is 16 amino acids long. CDR1 is SGHRS and CDR2 is YFSETQ in the germline V gene. The chain's CDR3 is CASSPVAGGVMNIQYF. The CDR3 nucleotides read TGCGCCAGCAGCCCCGTAGCGGGGGGGGTGATGAACATTCAGTACTTC.

This chain links TRBV10-3 with TRBJ2-7; 9 bases are shared with TRBD1. From germline, CDR1 is ENHRY and CDR2 SYGVKD. The CDR3 extends over 14 amino acids. Unmatched junction bases numbered 9, after V lost 11 bases and J lost 1 base. CDR3 region: CASTPQGASYEQYF. The CDR3 DNA sequence: TGTGCCTCCACCCCACAGGGGGCTTCCTACGAGCAGTACTTC.

The chain carries TRBV2 and TRBJ1-2, with TRBD1 matching over 10 bases. V shed 4 bases, J shed 4 bases, and the junction held 3 bases outside the gene matches. CDR3 length: 14 residues. The V gene's germline CDR1 is SNHLY and CDR2 FYNNEI. This CDR3 reads CASSGTGGGYGYTF. As DNA, the CDR3 is TGTGCCAGCAGTGGGACAGGGGGAGGCTATGGCTACACCTTC.

J is TRBJ1-2 and V is TRBV4-1; tentatively, D is TRBD1 (5 bases). Germline CDR1 MGHRA, CDR2 YSYEKL. Between the trimmed V and J ends, which lost 4 bases and 2 bases, there was a span of 14 bases. There are 15 residues in the CDR3. The chain's CDR3 is CASSRPSQGNYGYTF. DNA for the CDR3: TGCGCCAGCAGCCGGCCCTCGCAGGGAAACTATGGCTACACCTTC.

This clone was seen more than once but under ten times. This chain joins TRBV4-3 and TRBJ2-5; 8 bases align to TRBD2. Germline values: CDR1 LGHNA, CDR2 YSLEER. This CDR3 spans 16 amino acids. V was pared by 4 bases and J by 4 bases, with 11 bases of the junction left unmatched. The CDR3 reads CASSLGVSGGRETQYF. The CDR3 DNA is TGCGCCAGCAGCCTCGGAGTTTCGGGGGGGAGAGAGACCCAGTACTTC.

The chain joins TRBV6-6 to TRBJ2-7, with 9 bases identical to TRBD2. The germline V gene encodes CDR1 MNHNY and CDR2 SVGAGI (reference sequence). The CDR3 totals 14 residues. Trimming cost V 7 bases and J 2 bases; bases outside gene matches: 6. The CDR3 coding sequence is TGTGCCAGCACATCCGCGGGAGGGGCCTACGAGCAGTACTTC. Protein: CASTSAGGAYEQYF.

The chain carries TRBV29-1 and TRBJ1-6; D is perhaps TRBD1 (6 bases). Trimming took 8 bases from V and 8 from J, leaving 16 bases between them. Germline V gene data show CDR1 as SQVTM and CDR2 as ANQGSEA. CDR3 length: 13 amino acids. The CDR3 nucleotides are TGCAGCAACGCCGGGACAAGAGATTCACCCCTCCACTTT. It translates to CSNAGTRDSPLHF.

This chain links TRBV4-3 with TRBJ1-6; D may be TRBD1 (5 bases). Germline CDR1 LGHNA, CDR2 YSLEER. Trimming removed 1 base at V and 0 bases at J, with 7 bases between. This CDR3 has 16 amino acids. The chain's CDR3 is CASSQGGSSYNSPLHF. CDR3 nucleotide sequence: TGCGCCAGCAGCCAAGGGGGGAGCTCCTATAATTCACCCCTCCACTTT.

This chain uses TRBV7-8 with TRBJ2-5; tentatively, D is TRBD2 (5 bases). The V gene lost 1 base and the J gene lost 5 bases, with 8 bases spanning the gap. This CDR3 comprises 13 residues. CDR1 is SGHVS and CDR2 is FQNEAQ in the germline V gene. The CDR3 reads CASSLGQRETQYF. The CDR3 DNA reads TGTGCCAGCAGCTTAGGTCAGCGGGAGACCCAGTACTTC. The entire variable domain, with the rest obtained from reference TRBV7-8 and TRBJ2-5, is as follows: GAGVSQSPRYKVAKRGQDVALRCDPISGHVSLFWYQQALGQGPEFLTYFQNEAQLDKSGLPSDRFFAERPEGSVSTLKIQRTQQEDSAVYLCASSLGQRETQYFGPGTRLLVL.

J is TRBJ2-7 and V is TRBV5-1; 8 bases are a match to TRBD1. Unmatched junction bases numbered 6, after V lost 6 bases and J lost 1 base. The CDR3 length is 14 residues. CDR1 is SGHRS and CDR2 is YFSETQ in the germline V gene. This CDR3 is CASKGQGMSYEQYF. The CDR3 nucleotides are TGCGCCAGCAAAGGACAGGGTATGTCCTACGAGCAGTACTTC.

The V and J genes are TRBV7-9 and TRBJ2-3, with 8 nucleotides matching TRBD2. Germline CDR1 reads SEHNR; CDR2 reads FQNEAQ (reference sequence). The CDR3 covers 14 residues. With 5 bases clipped from V and 4 bases from J, the junction kept 5 bases outside the gene matches. The DNA for the CDR3 is TGTGCCAGCAGCCGGGAGGGCCGGGCAGATACGCAGTATTTT. Translated, it gives CASSREGRADTQYF.

This chain uses TRBV5-1 with TRBJ2-3, with 14 bases lining up with TRBD2. The CDR3 is 16 residues long. V lost 4 bases, J lost 4 bases, and 5 bases stayed unmatched. CDR1 and CDR2 (germline): SGHRS, YFSETQ. DNA for the CDR3: TGCGCCAGCAGCGCCGGGACTAGCGGGAGTGCAGATACGCAGTATTTT. This sequence encodes CASSAGTSGSADTQYF.

In this sample, this clone turned up once. V is TRBV19 and J is TRBJ2-2, with D perhaps TRBD1 or TRBD2 (6 bases each). CDR1 is LNHDA, CDR2 SQIVND, per germline (reference sequence). V was clipped by 7 bases and J by 0 bases, with 9 bases between them. The CDR3 extends over 14 amino acids. The DNA for the CDR3 is TGTGCCAGTAAGGAGGGGGCGAACACCGGGGAGCTGTTTTTT. It is translated as CASKEGANTGELFF. The full variable domain, with the rest looked up from reference TRBV19 and TRBJ2-2, is DGGITQSPKYLFRKEGQNVTLSCEQNLNHDAMYWYRQDPGQGLRLIYYSQIVNDFQKGDIAEGYSVSREKKESFPLTVTSAQKNPTAFYLCASKEGANTGELFFGEGSRLTVL.

The gene calls are TRBV28 and TRBJ1-2; 12 bases line up with TRBD1. With V trimmed by 8 bases and J by 8 bases, 12 bases remained unmatched. CDR3 size: 15 residues. In germline, CDR1 is MDHEN, CDR2 SYDVKM. CDR3 DNA: TGTGCCAGCCTAGGGGGGGGACAGGGGGCGCAGGGCTACACCTTC. The encoded protein is CASLGGGQGAQGYTF.

V and J are TRBV5-1 and TRBJ2-5; a weak D match, TRBD1 (6 bases). The CDR3 totals 17 residues. The germline gives CDR1 SGHRS, CDR2 YFSETQ. Trimming pared 0 bases from V and 0 bases from J, leaving 15 bases between. CDR3 region: CASSLEGVGSYQETQYF. DNA for the CDR3: TGCGCCAGCAGCTTGGAGGGGGTTGGATCGTACCAAGAGACCCAGTACTTC. The whole variable domain, remainder taken from reference TRBV5-1 and TRBJ2-5, is KAGVTQTPRYLIKTRGQQVTLSCSPISGHRSVSWYQQTPGQGLQFLFEYFSETQRNKGNFPGRFSGRQFSNSRSEMNVSTLELGDSALYLCASSLEGVGSYQETQYFGPGTRLLVL.

The rearrangement links TRBV7-8 to TRBJ2-7, with D uncertain. The V gene lost 7 bases and the J gene lost 4 bases, with 5 bases spanning the gap. CDR1 and CDR2 (germline): SGHVS, FQNEAQ. The CDR3 sequence is 10 residues long. The chain's CDR3 is CASTPYEQYF. The CDR3 DNA follows: TGTGCCAGCACCCCATACGAGCAGTACTTC.

The rearrangement joins TRBV29-1 to TRBJ2-2; D remains ambiguous. Germline V gene sequence: CDR1 SQVTM, CDR2 ANQGSEA. This CDR3 region has 13 residues. With 3 bases removed from V and 2 bases from J, the gap between germline ends came to 7 bases. The CDR3 DNA follows: TGCAGCGTTGACAGGCAAAACACCGGGGAGCTGTTTTTT. It yields the protein CSVDRQNTGELFF.

The chain links TRBV27 to TRBJ2-3; D is unclear. The CDR3 totals 13 residues. V was trimmed by 5 bases and J by 2 bases, leaving 8 bases between them. Per the germline V gene, CDR1 is MNHEY and CDR2 is SMNVEV (reference sequence). As DNA, the CDR3 is TGTGCCAGCAGTACGACCGACACAGATACGCAGTATTTT. Translated: CASSTTDTDTQYF.